The rows below give T cell receptor beta chains drawn from one sample of a study of blood T cells in healthy people across ages. TCRdb processed the 5' RACE reads anew with MiXCR; each CDR3 protein has one entry. The data show roughly 1,800,000 distinct CDR3 sequences, with 49% seen just once and 2.1% held by the top ten. The sample comprised blood. The receptors were sampled from a woman aged 40 to 50 in good health. Each CDR3 is given with its conserved first and last residue. A D gene is named only where the DNA matches it firmly. Clone sizes are given selectively: once, few, many, or a class where the clone is expanded.

>TRBV29-1|NA|TRBD2|TRBJ2-7
TGCAGCGTTGAAGAGGCCGGGACTAGCGGCTACGAGCAGTACTTC
CSVEEAGTSGYEQYF
>TRBV5-1|NA|TRBD1|TRBJ2-7
TGCACCAGCAGCTTGGCCGCGACAGGGCACGAGCAGTACTTC
CTSSLAATGHEQYF
>TRBV7-9|NA|NA|TRBJ2-5
TGTGCCAGCAGCTCCTGGGGGGAGACTAGACCCCAAGAGACCCAGTACTTC
CASSSWGETRPQETQYF
>TRBV7-6|NA|NA|TRBJ1-6
TGTGCCAGCAGCTTACGAACTGGACCGGTTGGTTCACCCCTCCACTTT
CASSLRTGPVGSPLHF
>TRBV4-1|few|NA|TRBJ2-3
TGCGCCAGCAGCCAAGAGATGCGGGGTAGCACAGATACGCAGTATTTT
CASSQEMRGSTDTQYF
>TRBV15|NA|TRBD1|TRBJ1-2
TGTGCCACCAGCGGGGACAGATATGGCTACACCTTC
CATSGDRYGYTF
>TRBV7-2|few|NA|TRBJ2-7
TGTGCCAGCAGCTTTTCAGTTGCCTACGAGCAGTACTTC
CASSFSVAYEQYF
>TRBV7-2|few|NA|TRBJ2-3
TGTGCCAGCAGCGGACGGGCTTTAAGCACAGATACGCAGTATTTT
CASSGRALSTDTQYF
>TRBV10-3|few|NA|TRBJ2-7
TGTGCCATCAGTGTTGGTAGGGGGGCTCAGGGCTCCGAGCAGTACTTC
CAISVGRGAQGSEQYF
>TRBV20-1|few|NA|TRBJ2-5
TGCAGTGCTTGGTCGGACGTACTCCAAGAGACCCAGTACTTC
CSAWSDVLQETQYF
>TRBV9|few|NA|TRBJ2-6
TGTGCCAGCAGCGTAGCTGGTACAGGGACCTCCAACGTCCTGACTTTC
CASSVAGTGTSNVLTF
>TRBV19|NA|NA|TRBJ1-1
TGTGCCAGTAACTCATTGACAGTGTGGAACACTGAAGCTTTCTTT
CASNSLTVWNTEAFF
>TRBV27|NA|TRBD2|TRBJ2-1
TGTGCCACCCACGCCCCGCTAGCGGATCACCCCTACAATGAGCAGTTCTTC
CATHAPLADHPYNEQFF
>TRBV7-2|NA|NA|TRBJ2-1
TGTGCCAGCAGCTCCCGGCGCGATGAGCAGTTCTTC
CASSSRRDEQFF
>TRBV29-1|NA|NA|TRBJ1-2
TGCAGCGTTGCGGGCCACGGCCCCTATGGCTACACCTTC
CSVAGHGPYGYTF
>TRBV5-1|NA|NA|TRBJ1-2
TGCGCCAGCATCCCGGGACATTCCCTCTCCTATGGCTACACCTTC
CASIPGHSLSYGYTF
>TRBV4-3|NA|NA|TRBJ2-1
TGCGCCAGCAGCCAAGATCGGTTGGGCTACAATGAGCAGTTCTTC
CASSQDRLGYNEQFF
>TRBV20-1|few|NA|TRBJ1-1
TGCAGTGCTAGAGATATGAACACTGAAGCTTTCTTT
CSARDMNTEAFF
>TRBV20-1|few|NA|TRBJ2-7
TGCAGTGCTAGAGAGGCCGGAGCCTACGAGCAGTACTTC
CSAREAGAYEQYF
>TRBV14|NA|NA|TRBJ1-2
TGTGCCAGCAGCCTGGGTCCTACGGGCTACACCTTC
CASSLGPTGYTF
>TRBV27|NA|NA|TRBJ2-7
TGTGCCAGCAGTGCCAGGATTGAGTACGAGCAGTACTTC
CASSARIEYEQYF
>TRBV4-1|few|NA|TRBJ2-5
TGCGCCAGCAGCCAGGCGTCGGTAGGCCAAGAGACCCAGTACTTC
CASSQASVGQETQYF
>TRBV20-1|NA|NA|TRBJ2-7
TGCAGTGCTAGGCGTGGTTTATCGTACGAGCAGTACTTC
CSARRGLSYEQYF
>TRBV27|few|NA|TRBJ2-3
TGTGCCAGCAGTTTTCGGACGACCTCTAGCACAGATACGCAGTATTTT
CASSFRTTSSTDTQYF
>TRBV6-2/TRBV6-3|NA|NA|TRBJ2-5
TGTGCCAGCAGTTCCGGGACTCTCCAAGAGACCCAGTACTTC
CASSSGTLQETQYF
>TRBV24-1|NA|TRBD1|TRBJ2-3
TGTGCCACCAGTGATTCGACAGGGGGCGCGGGAGATACGCAGTATTTT
CATSDSTGGAGDTQYF
>TRBV6-5|once|TRBD1|TRBJ2-1
TGTGCCAGCAGGGGTCGGGGACAGAACAATGAGCAGTTCTTC
CASRGRGQNNEQFF
>TRBV12-3/TRBV12-4|NA|NA|TRBJ1-2
TGTGCCAGCAGTTTCTTGGGACACGTTGCCGGATATGGCTACACCTTC
CASSFLGHVAGYGYTF
>TRBV4-3|few|TRBD1|TRBJ2-6
TGCGCCAGCAGCCAAGAGCCTTTAACAGGGGCTGGGGCCAACGTCCTGACTTTC
CASSQEPLTGAGANVLTF
>TRBV7-6|NA|TRBD1|TRBJ2-5
TGTGCCAGCAGCTTAGGGGGGACAGGGAACAATGAGCAGTACTTC
CASSLGGTGNNEQYF
>TRBV10-3|NA|TRBD1|TRBJ2-7
TGTGCCATCAGCGGACAGGGTCTATACTACGAGCAGTACTTC
CAISGQGLYYEQYF
>TRBV27|few|NA|TRBJ2-6
TGTGCCAGCAGTGGCAGGGCGCCAGGAATCCTCTCTGGGGCCAACGTCCTGACTTTC
CASSGRAPGILSGANVLTF
>TRBV6-6|NA|NA|TRBJ1-6
TGTGCCAGCAGTTTGATGACACCGGATACCGGCTCACCCCTCCACTTT
CASSLMTPDTGSPLHF
>TRBV10-3|NA|NA|TRBJ2-5
TGTGCCATCAGTGAGGCCGGAGAGACCCAGTACTTC
CAISEAGETQYF
>TRBV5-1|few|NA|TRBJ2-6
TGCGCCAGCAGCTTGTTCCTCCAGAGCTCTGGGGCCAACGTCCTGACTTTC
CASSLFLQSSGANVLTF
>TRBV20-1|NA|TRBD1|TRBJ1-5
TGCAGTGCTAGGACAGGGAAGGGGAGCAATCAGCCCCAGCATTTT
CSARTGKGSNQPQHF
>TRBV20-1|few|TRBD1|TRBJ2-3
TGCAGTCGTACAACTCCGGGACAGGGGAAAGATACGCAGTATTTT
CSRTTPGQGKDTQYF
>TRBV28|NA|NA|TRBJ2-5
TGTGCCAGCAGTTTACAATCAATAGTAAAAGAGACCCAGTACTTC
CASSLQSIVKETQYF
>TRBV4-3|few|NA|TRBJ2-5
TGCGCCAGCAGCCACCATAGAGGGGTGGGGGGCGAGACCCAGTACTTC
CASSHHRGVGGETQYF
>TRBV28|once|NA|TRBJ2-7
TGTGCCACCGCGGTGAGGGGTAGGGAGCAGTACTTC
CATAVRGREQYF
>TRBV20-1|NA|NA|TRBJ2-7
TGCAGTGCTGATAACTGGCTGAACTACGAGCAGTACTTC
CSADNWLNYEQYF
>TRBV7-9|few|TRBD2|TRBJ2-3
TGTGCCAGCAGCCAAGTGCGGGGGGGCGGTCGAACAGATACGCAGTATTTT
CASSQVRGGGRTDTQYF
>TRBV7-2|NA|NA|TRBJ2-6
TGTGCCAGCAGCTTAGCACGCAGGGCTGCTGGGGCCAACGTCCTGACTTTC
CASSLARRAAGANVLTF
>TRBV7-2|few|TRBD1|TRBJ1-2
TGTGCCAGCACCTCACAACACAGGGGGTCGGGTGGCTACACCTTC
CASTSQHRGSGGYTF